This T cell receptor (beta chain) was captured in a study of shared clonotypes between healthy human individuals (TCRdb year 2020). Study-level background: Three men and two women, aged 18 to 49 years, made up the cohort. Per donor, three plates each were used for CD4 naive and CD4 memory, two for CD8 naive, and one for CD8 memory. The study deeply sequenced blood TCR repertoires of five healthy adults to estimate repertoire size and the extent of clonotype sharing between individuals. To increase sequencing depth and limit assay-specific biases, TCR repertoire library preparation and sequencing were carried out by different laboratories using diverse techniques. Each donor's leukapheresis produced roughly between about 0.9 and 9.5 billion PBMCs.

Using the deep immunoSEQ assay, multiplex PCR amplified TCR CDR3 regions from genomic DNA. For each cell subset, the extracted genomic DNA was distributed evenly across all wells of several immunoSEQ 96-well plates, and each plate served as one replicate. For sorted subsets, each replicate PCR was loaded with approximately 0.2 ug genomic DNA, equivalent to 30,000 to 35,000 T cell genomes. Purified libraries were measured with a Qubit 3.0 fluorometer, size-checked on a Bioanalyzer 2100, and measured again with the KAPA Library Quantification kit. A separate single-read 150-cycle Illumina NextSeq 550 flow cell was used to sequence each immunoSEQ 96-well plate. For the original study's pipeline: Because only junctional sequences without quality scores were contained in the immunoSEQ output, filtering matching that applied to full-length reads could not be performed. Sequences were annotated with PyIR, a Python wrapper for IgBLAST v1.9, using IMGT germline references to assign V/J genes and CDR3. Any read was removed if the V/J assignment was weak (E-value above 1e-6), the CDR3 was missing, or the read contained stop codons, out-of-frame junctions, or ambiguous translated residues. A V3J clonotype was defined by an identical inferred V gene, J gene, and CDR3 amino acid sequence. Percentage overlap between repertoires was computed as shared unique clonotypes divided by the size of the smaller repertoire. Three approaches were used to assess repertoire richness: RTK rarefaction, the Chao1 estimator, and Recon v2.1 estimates of unobserved clonotypes. Generation probabilities for all TCRbeta clonotypes obtained by the gDNA method from a handful of donors were computed using OLGA. TCRdb took over this immuneACCESS table, retaining in-frame rearrangements with V and J assigned. Such tables are incomplete; in checked studies, under half of the missing clones stem from an unresolved V gene, and the remainder is unexplained. That table furnishes V, J and clone size, whereas the DNA furnished D and trimming. This sample has some 2,500,000 clones in its table, and approximately 94% of those were observed once. The ten largest make up about 0.34% of the sample.

CDR1 is given as MNHNS and CDR2 as SASEGT, both from the germline V gene. The CDR3 holds 13 amino acids from the cysteine to the phenylalanine. CDR3 DNA is the only sequence kept; it has 39 bases, read in frame from the first base. V sheds 11 bases and J sheds 2 bases, leaving 13 bases between their ends. Turning to this clone: The specificity of this receptor is unknown. Base qualities are missing; no much larger clone stands one base away.

The donors were healthy, HIV-negative adults with no recently reported acute infections or vaccinations. Every donor was a Caucasian adult living in Nashville, Tennessee, USA. CD4+ T cells were enriched through magnetic negative selection, after which naive cells were positively selected on CD45RA and the remaining negative fraction served as the memory subset. Blood was collected by leukapheresis, and PBMCs were isolated by Ficoll-Histopaque density gradient centrifugation and then cryopreserved in liquid nitrogen vapor phase. Purity and quantity of every magnetically sorted T cell population were checked by analytical flow cytometry. Genomic DNA was isolated from every sorted fraction and measured by UV absorbance on a Nanodrop 2000c. The research as a whole found: Pairwise subsampling indicated that sequencing depth was expected to affect the degree of clonotype sharing among donors. Sampling was restricted to blood, and TCR repertoires in tissues likely differ from the TCR repertoires found in blood. Clonotypes shared by all four sorted-subset donors showed higher generation probabilities than non-shared clonotypes. Larger estimated clonotype richness was generally found for naive subsets than for memory subsets. Because the study included a small number of donors, the genetic and exposure-history diversity represented was limited. Even with the large sequencing depth, rarefaction of the sorted-subset datasets indicated that sequencing was incomplete. When a few donors were compared, the shared fraction of clonotypes was 5% to 6.5% for naive CD4, over 3% for naive CD8, more than 2% for memory CD4, and about 0.36% for memory CD8.

The TCR was taken from a man between 18 and 29 years old in good health. Some clones in this sample may be carry-over from other donors' samples. Here the chain combines TRBV6-1 and TRBJ1-5; the D gene is not confidently resolved. The source material was naive CD4+ T cells from PBMCs. The cell subset or site label, read with the paper, signifies: CD45RA+ positively selected. The CDR3 sequence is CAAMGFGNQPQHF. The DNA is TGTGCCGCAATGGGTTTTGGCAATCAGCCCCAGCATTTT.